This T cell receptor (beta chain) was identified in a study of graft-versus-host responses after intestinal transplantation. Of note for this clone: Antigen unknown.

Sequenced by immunoSEQ multiplex PCR; TCRdb stores in-frame clones only, minus some. This table has about 92,000 clones, 75% to 90% appearing once. Germline CDR1 reads MDHEN; CDR2 reads SYDVKM. The CDR3 is 14 residues long. V gave up 8 bases and J gave up 1 base, with 12 bases separating them. The chain joins TRBV28 to TRBJ2-1; D possibly matches TRBD1 or TRBD2 (6 bases each). The source of this sequence is a human donor who received an intestinal transplant. The material sequenced was unstimulated CD8+ T cells sorted from spleen or lymph node cells, taken before intestinal transplant. CDR3 region: CASRGTKSYNEQFF. Written as DNA, the CDR3 is TGTGCCAGCCGCGGGACAAAATCCTACAATGAGCAGTTCTTC.